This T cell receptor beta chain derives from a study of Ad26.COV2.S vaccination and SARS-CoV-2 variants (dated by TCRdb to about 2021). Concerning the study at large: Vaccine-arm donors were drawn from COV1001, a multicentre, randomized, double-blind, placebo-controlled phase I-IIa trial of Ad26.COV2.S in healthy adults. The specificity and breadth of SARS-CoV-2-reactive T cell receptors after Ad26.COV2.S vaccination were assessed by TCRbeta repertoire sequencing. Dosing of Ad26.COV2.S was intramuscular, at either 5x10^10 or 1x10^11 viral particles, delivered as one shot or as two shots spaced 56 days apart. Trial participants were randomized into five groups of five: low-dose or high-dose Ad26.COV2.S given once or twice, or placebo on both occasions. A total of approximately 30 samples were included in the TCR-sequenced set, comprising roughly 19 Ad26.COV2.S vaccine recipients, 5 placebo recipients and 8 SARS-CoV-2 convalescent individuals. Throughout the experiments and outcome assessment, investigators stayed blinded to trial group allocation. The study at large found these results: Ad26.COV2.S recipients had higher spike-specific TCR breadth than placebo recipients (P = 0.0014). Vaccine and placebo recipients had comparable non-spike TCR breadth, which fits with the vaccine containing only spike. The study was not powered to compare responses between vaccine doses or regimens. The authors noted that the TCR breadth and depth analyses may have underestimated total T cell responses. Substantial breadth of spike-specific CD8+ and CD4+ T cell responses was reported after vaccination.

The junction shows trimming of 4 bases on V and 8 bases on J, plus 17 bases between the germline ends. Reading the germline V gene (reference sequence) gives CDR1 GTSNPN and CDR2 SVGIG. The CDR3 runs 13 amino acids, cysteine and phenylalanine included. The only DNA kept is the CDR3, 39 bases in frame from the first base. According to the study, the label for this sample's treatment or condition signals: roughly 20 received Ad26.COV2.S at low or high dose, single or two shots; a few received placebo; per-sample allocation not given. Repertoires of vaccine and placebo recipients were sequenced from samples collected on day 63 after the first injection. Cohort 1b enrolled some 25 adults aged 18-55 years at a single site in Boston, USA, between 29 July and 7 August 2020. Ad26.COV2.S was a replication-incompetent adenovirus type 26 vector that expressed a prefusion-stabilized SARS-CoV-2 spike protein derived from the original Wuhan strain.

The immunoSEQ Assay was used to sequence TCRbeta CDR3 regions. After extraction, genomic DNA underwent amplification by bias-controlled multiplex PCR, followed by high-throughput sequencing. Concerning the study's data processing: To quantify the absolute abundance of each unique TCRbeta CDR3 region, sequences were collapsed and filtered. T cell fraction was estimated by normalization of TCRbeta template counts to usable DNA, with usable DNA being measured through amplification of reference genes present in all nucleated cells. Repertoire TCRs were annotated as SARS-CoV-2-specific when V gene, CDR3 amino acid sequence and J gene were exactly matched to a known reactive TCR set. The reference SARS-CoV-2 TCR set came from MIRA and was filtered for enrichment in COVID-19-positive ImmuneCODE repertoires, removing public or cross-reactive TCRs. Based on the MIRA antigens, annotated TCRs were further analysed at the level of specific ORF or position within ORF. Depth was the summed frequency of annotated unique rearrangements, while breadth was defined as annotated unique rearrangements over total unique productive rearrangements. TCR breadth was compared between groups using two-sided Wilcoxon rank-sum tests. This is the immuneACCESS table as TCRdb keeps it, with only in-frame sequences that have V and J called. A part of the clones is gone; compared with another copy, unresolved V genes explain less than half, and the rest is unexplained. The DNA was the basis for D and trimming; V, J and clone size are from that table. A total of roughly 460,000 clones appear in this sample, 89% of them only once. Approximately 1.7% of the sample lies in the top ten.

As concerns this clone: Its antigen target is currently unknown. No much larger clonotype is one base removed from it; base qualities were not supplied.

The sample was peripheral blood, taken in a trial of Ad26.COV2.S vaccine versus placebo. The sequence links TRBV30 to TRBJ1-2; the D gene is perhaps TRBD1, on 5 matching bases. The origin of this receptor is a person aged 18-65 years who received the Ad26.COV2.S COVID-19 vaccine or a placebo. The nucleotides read TGTGCCTGGACACTGCGGCAGGGAATGGGCTACACCTTC. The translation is CAWTLRQGMGYTF.